The 19 T cell receptor beta chains given below trace back to one sample, sequenced in a study of T-cell reconstitution after alpha-beta-depleted transplantation in children. The library targeted TCRbeta and was prepared with unique molecular identifiers. One entry per CDR3 protein results from TCRdb running MiXCR on the PCR reads. The data contain 140,000 or so distinct CDR3 sequences, 8.5% to 10% of them singletons. The starting material was PBMCs, mostly from graft donor cells, obtained 180 days after TCRalphabeta/CD19-depleted stem cell transplant. These receptors all stem from a female patient aged 2 to 10 who had a stem cell transplant for congenital amegakaryocytic thrombocytopenia, so the T cells may come from the graft donor.

This clonotype was picked up many times. V usage is TRBV6-4 and J usage is TRBJ1-1; D is undetermined. V lost 3 bases, J lost 0 bases, and 8 bases lay in between. The germline V gene has CDR1 MRHNA and CDR2 SNTAGT. The CDR3 consists of 14 residues. CDR3 loop: CASSESGMNTEAFF. The CDR3 nucleotides are TGTGCCAGCAGTGAATCGGGGATGAACACTGAAGCTTTCTTT.

This clonotype was counted many times. This rearrangement joins TRBV10-3 to TRBJ2-5; 9 positions agree with TRBD2. V lost 2 bases, J lost 5 bases, and 6 bases stayed unmatched. This CDR3 is built from 15 residues. Germline CDR1 and CDR2: ENHRY and SYGVKD. The CDR3 nucleotides are TGTGCCATCAGTGAGCCTGCGGGGGGGCCCGAGACCCAGTACTTC. Its protein is CAISEPAGGPETQYF.

The chain recombines TRBV20-1 with TRBJ2-1; D call uncertain. This CDR3 region has 13 residues. Germline CDR1 reads DFQATT; CDR2 reads SNEGSKA (reference sequence). The CDR3 sequence is CRSSPAEGYEQFF. The CDR3 DNA follows: TGCAGAAGCAGCCCGGCGGAAGGGTATGAGCAGTTCTTC.

This sequence joins TRBV20-1 and TRBJ2-6, with D hard to call. This CDR3 contains 12 residues. CDR1 DFQATT and CDR2 SNEGSKA come from the germline V gene (reference sequence). The germline V and J ends were trimmed by 3 bases and 4 bases, with 4 bases remaining between them. The CDR3, as DNA: TGCAGTGCTAGGATGGGGGCCAACGTCCTGACTTTC. It translates to CSARMGANVLTF.

V and J are TRBV7-9 and TRBJ2-7, with 7 bases that match TRBD1. J lost 6 bases, V lost 1 base, and 15 bases had no gene match. The V gene's germline CDR1 is SEHNR and CDR2 FQNEAQ (reference sequence). This CDR3 spans 17 amino acids. Here the CDR3 DNA reads TGTGCCAGCAGCTTAGTACTGACAGGGAAAATCCAACTCGAGCAGTACTTC. Translation: CASSLVLTGKIQLEQYF.

On this clonotype itself: This may be a read error, as it is one base from a much larger clone. V usage is TRBV12-3 or TRBV12-4 and J usage is TRBJ2-5; TRBD2 might be the D (6 bases). Trimming stripped 5 bases from V and 5 bases from J, with 21 bases between. The CDR3 has 16 amino acids. The chain's CDR3 is CASSPPLGRCLETQYF. In nucleotides, the CDR3 is TGTGCCAGCAGTCCTCCACTTGGGAGGTGTTTGGAGACCCAGTACTTC.

This sequence joins TRBV30 and TRBJ1-4, with 7 bases that match TRBD1. The CDR3 runs to 14 residues. Trimming cost V 0 bases and J 8 bases; bases outside gene matches: 6. The germline V gene has CDR1 GTSNPN and CDR2 SVGIG (reference sequence). Here the CDR3 reads CAWSVEGAGEKLFF. The CDR3 coding sequence is TGTGCCTGGAGTGTAGAGGGGGCGGGAGAAAAACTGTTTTTT.

This clonotype was observed at least ten times. DNA for the CDR3: TGTGCCATCAGTGGCCTACAGGGTGTAGACGAGCAGTACTTC. This encodes CAISGLQGVDEQYF. The chain couples TRBV10-3 to TRBJ2-7; tentative D call: TRBD1 (6 bases). Trimming stripped 4 bases from V and 5 bases from J, with 15 bases between. Germline V gives CDR1 ENHRY, CDR2 SYGVKD. The CDR3 is 14 amino acids.

There are many counts of this clonotype. The chain has TRBV5-1 and TRBJ2-3, with D possibly matching TRBD2 (5 bases). Trimming removed 3 bases at V and 2 bases at J, with 7 bases between. The CDR3 is made up of 13 amino acids. Germline lookup yields CDR1 SGHRS and CDR2 YFSETQ. CDR3 bases: TGCGCCAGCAGCTCCGGGAACACAGATACGCAGTATTTT. It yields the protein CASSSGNTDTQYF.

This clonotype was observed many times. The rearrangement links TRBV28 to TRBJ2-5, with a possible D match to TRBD2 (6 bases). Germline V gene lookup returns CDR1 MDHEN and CDR2 SYDVKM. The ends were cut back, 5 bases at V and 3 bases at J, with 10 bases in the middle. The CDR3 totals 13 residues. CDR3 amino acids: CASSLRGEETQYF. DNA for the CDR3: TGTGCCAGCAGTCTCCGCGGGGAAGAGACCCAGTACTTC.

The chain carries TRBV5-1 and TRBJ1-5, with unresolved D. Trimming removed 0 bases at V and 4 bases at J, with 11 bases between. Per germline, CDR1 SGHRS and CDR2 YFSETQ. This CDR3 is built from 15 residues. CDR3 region: CASSLAPGSNQPQHF. The CDR3 nucleotides are TGCGCCAGCAGCTTGGCTCCGGGGTCGAATCAGCCCCAGCATTTT.

Ten or more counts support this clonotype. The chain employs TRBV5-1 and TRBJ1-6; 7 bases agree with TRBD1. The CDR3 is 15 amino acids. Germline CDR1 reads SGHRS; CDR2 reads YFSETQ. V gave up 2 bases and J gave up 7 bases; unmatched junction bases: 6. CDR3 bases: TGCGCCAGCAGCTTCTCGGGACAGCAAAATTCACCCCTCCACTTT. This gives the protein CASSFSGQQNSPLHF.

The V gene is TRBV20-1, the J gene TRBJ2-7; D might be TRBD1 (5 bases). Trimming pared 5 bases from V and 0 bases from J, leaving 14 bases between. The germline CDR1 and CDR2 sequences are DFQATT and SNEGSKA (reference sequence). CDR3 length equals 14 residues. The chain's CDR3 is CSAGAAPSSYEQYF. The CDR3 bases are TGCAGTGCTGGGGCGGCGCCGAGCTCCTACGAGCAGTACTTC.

This clonotype was observed a handful of times. The CDR3 loop reads CATSRGASQETQYF. CDR3 coding DNA: TGTGCCACCAGCAGAGGGGCCAGCCAAGAGACCCAGTACTTC. The V call is TRBV15, the J call TRBJ2-5, with D uncertain. Germline V gene data show CDR1 as LNHNV and CDR2 as YYDKDF (reference sequence). The CDR3 extends over 14 amino acids. V was cut by 1 base and J by 1 base, with 7 bases left in between.

This clonotype occurred many times. This chain links TRBV28 with TRBJ2-7, with 9 bases lining up with TRBD1. J lost 6 bases, V lost 6 bases, and 3 bases had no gene match. The CDR3 covers 12 residues. Germline V gene sequence: CDR1 MDHEN, CDR2 SYDVKM. The CDR3 reads CASRGTGFEQYF. The DNA for the CDR3 is TGTGCCAGCAGGGGGACAGGGTTCGAGCAGTACTTC.

In this sample, this clonotype turned up many times. This chain uses TRBV28 with TRBJ2-7, with D possibly being TRBD1 (6 bases). CDR1 is MDHEN and CDR2 is SYDVKM in the germline V gene. There are 12 residues in the CDR3. The V end lost 9 bases, the J end lost 0 bases, and 9 bases lay between the germline ends. CDR3 loop: CASADSSYEQYF. In nucleotides, the CDR3 is TGTGCCAGTGCGGACAGCTCCTACGAGCAGTACTTC.

This clonotype was detected ten times or more. This chain links TRBV6-5 with TRBJ2-3, with D unclear. The CDR3 consists of 11 residues. V was pared by 6 bases and J by 11 bases, with 12 bases between. Germline V lookup: CDR1 MNHEY, CDR2 SVGAGI. The CDR3 sequence: CASRKSTRQYF. CDR3 coding DNA: TGTGCCAGCAGAAAATCGACACGGCAGTATTTT.

V and J are TRBV5-1 and TRBJ1-1, with D unresolved. The CDR3 has 11 residues. Trimming cost V 4 bases and J 8 bases, with 9 bases left between them. The V gene's germline CDR1 is SGHRS and CDR2 YFSETQ. In nucleotides, the CDR3 is TGCGCCAGCAGCGGGCCCCGCGAAGCTTTCTTT. Protein: CASSGPREAFF.

This clonotype has just a few counts. The rearrangement uses TRBV5-5 and TRBJ2-3; no clear D gene. V gave up 4 bases and J gave up 6 bases, with 9 bases separating them. The CDR3 consists of 12 residues. CDR1 is SGHKS and CDR2 is YYEKEE in the germline V gene (reference sequence). In DNA, the CDR3 is TGTGCCAGCAGCCGCACCGGGGATACGCAGTATTTT. Protein sequence: CASSRTGDTQYF.